The 9 T cell receptor beta chains reported below all come from one sample, sequenced in a study of T cell responses to AZD1222 COVID-19 vaccine. Assay used: immunoSEQ multiplex PCR; TCRdb lists only in-frame clones, some missing. The table lists about 220,000 clones, roughly 91% of them singletons, with more than 0.8% in the top ten. The sample here was peripheral blood, taken on day 0 of MenACWY control vaccination. These receptors were collected from an adult in good health.

The chain recombines TRBV19 with TRBJ2-4, with D possibly matching TRBD2 (5 bases). This CDR3 contains 14 residues. Trimming left V 5 bases short and J 0 bases short, with 8 bases between. Germline loops: CDR1 LNHDA, CDR2 SQIVND (reference sequence). CDR3 nucleotide sequence: TGTGCCAGTAGTCCCCGGGGAGCCAAAAACATTCAGTACTTC. As protein: CASSPRGAKNIQYF.

The chain recombines TRBV29-1 with TRBJ2-7; D is perhaps TRBD1 or TRBD2 (5 bases each). Germline V gene lookup returns CDR1 SQVTM and CDR2 ANQGSEA. The CDR3 is 13 amino acids. The V and J ends lost 8 bases and 2 bases respectively, with 16 bases between them. Here the CDR3 reads CSYSGTDTYEQYF. The CDR3 DNA is TGCAGCTACTCAGGGACCGACACCTACGAGCAGTACTTC.

The CDR3 DNA follows: TGTGCCAGTAGTATTACCAGCTATGGCTACACCTTC. This gives the protein CASSITSYGYTF. The rearrangement links TRBV19 to TRBJ1-2; no reliable D call. CDR1 and CDR2 from the germline V gene are LNHDA and SQIVND (reference sequence). This CDR3 has 12 amino acids. V was shortened by 3 bases and J by 4 bases, with 6 bases between the two germline ends.

V and J are TRBV19 and TRBJ2-5; possible D gene TRBD2, 6 bases. The CDR3 is 13 amino acids. Trimming pared 6 bases from V and 1 base from J, leaving 9 bases between. Per germline, CDR1 LNHDA and CDR2 SQIVND (reference sequence). As DNA, the CDR3 is TGTGCCAGTAGAAATAGCGGCCAAGAGACCCAGTACTTC. It translates to CASRNSGQETQYF.

This clone is a singleton in its sample. V usage is TRBV6-5 and J usage is TRBJ2-7, with a weak D call TRBD2 (5 bases). Trimming took 4 bases from V and 0 from J, leaving 13 bases between them. CDR3 length equals 15 residues. Germline V gene lookup returns CDR1 MNHEY and CDR2 SVGAGI. CDR3 coding DNA: TGTGCCAGCAGTTTCCACACGGGGAGCTCCTACGAGCAGTACTTC. This translates into CASSFHTGSSYEQYF.

The chain joins TRBV6-5 to TRBJ2-5; D remains ambiguous. The CDR3 is 12 amino acids. Trimming pared 4 bases from V and 4 bases from J, leaving 7 bases between. Germline CDR1 MNHEY, CDR2 SVGAGI. CDR3 loop: CASSSYSETQYF. The CDR3 DNA reads TGTGCCAGCAGTTCCTATTCAGAGACCCAGTACTTC.

V and J are TRBV2 and TRBJ1-1; the D gene is possibly TRBD1 (6 bases). The CDR3 length is 13 residues. The V and J ends lost 6 bases and 7 bases respectively, with 15 bases between them. CDR1 is SNHLY and CDR2 is FYNNEI in the germline V gene. CDR3 bases: TGTGCCAGCAGATCAACAGGGCGGGTTGAAGCTTTCTTT. This encodes CASRSTGRVEAFF.

The chain carries TRBV18 and TRBJ2-4; D gene ambiguous. The CDR3 consists of 16 residues. V was trimmed by 1 base and J by 0 bases, leaving 10 bases between them. CDR1 is KGHSH and CDR2 is LQKENI in the germline V gene. The CDR3 loop reads CASSPLSSVAKNIQYF. DNA of the CDR3: TGTGCCAGCTCACCACTCTCGTCCGTAGCCAAAAACATTCAGTACTTC.

The chain carries TRBV7-9 and TRBJ1-1; 8 bases fit TRBD1. J lost 4 bases, V lost 4 bases, and 5 bases had no gene match. The CDR3 spans 14 residues. Germline CDR1 and CDR2: SEHNR and FQNEAQ (reference sequence). The CDR3 reads CASSWTGLGTEAFF. CDR3 in DNA: TGTGCCAGCAGCTGGACAGGGTTGGGCACTGAAGCTTTCTTT.